The present entry profiles one T cell receptor (beta chain) with its context. No antigen is known for it. The data were obtained in a study of post-analysis software for immune sequencing data. At the level of the study: Recorded subtypes: relapsing-remitting, secondary progressive, progressive-relapsing; some patients unannotated.

Germline V gene lookup returns CDR1 MNHEY and CDR2 SVGEGT. This CDR3 comprises 16 residues. Trimming took off 6 bases at V and 6 bases at J, with 21 bases between the two ends. Study-level points and caveats: Those samples that were prepared in the same batch co-clustered strongly by F measure. Patients showed TRBV5-6, TRBV5-1 and TRBV20-1 among five TRBV segments more frequent than in controls.

Unique molecular identifiers were built into the TCR beta cDNA libraries. Input amounts of 1 to 10 million T cells were used. These gave roughly 0.5 million cDNA molecules, so each molecule approximated one T cell. In TCRdb, the PCR reads were re-called with MiXCR into one record per CDR3 protein. The sample consists of some 800,000 distinct CDR3 sequences, about half of them appearing once. Sample: blood. The clonotype was recovered from a girl aged 5 to 17 with multiple sclerosis. This chain connects TRBV6-2 or TRBV6-3 to TRBJ1-5; no clear D. CDR3 protein: CASRNWATGYGQPQHF. The CDR3 DNA reads as TGTGCCAGCAGGAACTGGGCCACTGGTTACGGTCAGCCCCAGCATTTT.